This T cell receptor beta chain was retrieved from a study of identical twins. The CDR3 is 16 residues long. The germline CDR1 and CDR2 sequences are SGHKS and YYEKEE (reference sequence). J gave up 8 bases and V 0 bases, and 5 bases lay outside the gene matches. This clonotype showed up just a few times. TCRdb processed the 5' RACE reads anew with MiXCR; each CDR3 protein has one entry. The repertoire has hundreds of thousands of distinct CDR3 sequences, around an eighth of them found once; the top ten carry under 2%. These data also featured in a second study, about yellow fever vaccine responses in identical twins.

Material for sequencing was PBMCs. The source of this sequence is a woman aged 18-35 years in good health. The genes are TRBV5-5 and TRBJ2-1; TRBD2 agrees at 13 bases. The CDR3 region is CASSLAGGLAGDEQFF. The DNA of the CDR3 is TGTGCCAGCAGCTTGGCCGGTGGACTAGCGGGAGATGAGCAGTTCTTC.